Listed here is a single T cell receptor (beta chain). Antigen: not known. The CDR3 is 14 residues long. 5'RACE template switching with UMIs generated TCR beta cDNA. TCRdb reanalyzed the 5' RACE reads and collapses them to one entry per CDR3 protein, without DNA. This listing includes hundreds of thousands of distinct CDR3 sequences. This record belongs to a study of T cells expressing NK-cell markers. At the level of the study: The TCR beta repertoires originated in sorted CD3+CD56+NKG2C+, CD3+CD56+NKG2C- and CD3+CD56-NKG2C+ T cells. Findings and limits, study-wide: In a handful of donors, dominant clonotypes made up about 25-65% of CD3+CD56-NKG2C+ cells.

The receptor was isolated from a woman between 18 and 69 years old in good health. This chain links TRBV12-3 or TRBV12-4 with TRBJ2-7; TCRdb outputs TRBD2, but without DNA this stays unchecked. The source material was blood T cells: a sorted CD56 or NKG2C T cell subset, CD4+ or CD8+ T cells, or bulk PBMC T cells (not recorded which). The CDR3 region is CASSFEGGTYEQYF.